This is a list of T cell receptor beta chains from one sample in a study of blood T cell repertoires in COVID-19. Assay used: immunoSEQ multiplex PCR; TCRdb lists only in-frame clones, some missing. The sample consists of 200,000 to 250,000 clones, 83% of them appearing once. Sample: peripheral blood. These receptors came from a human donor in a cohort sampled during active COVID-19. Both conserved end residues are part of each CDR3. The order of the fields is J gene, D gene, V gene, clone size, CDR3 protein, CDR3 DNA. The D gene is left open where the match is weak. Only part of the rows carry a size: once, few, many, or a class if the clone is expanded.

TRBJ1-5 NA TRBV19 few CASSVRRGGWSNQPQHF TGTGCCAGTAGCGTGAGACGGGGGGGTTGGAGCAATCAGCCCCAGCATTTT
TRBJ1-2 NA TRBV4-1 NA CASSQEGPGASGYTF TGCGCCAGCAGCCAAGAAGGGCCAGGGGCCAGCGGCTACACCTTC
TRBJ2-7 TRBD1 TRBV5-4 NA CASSLDLQGNYEQYF TGTGCCAGCAGCCTTGATTTACAGGGGAACTACGAGCAGTACTTC
TRBJ1-1 TRBD1 TRBV5-1 NA CASSLSTGSIEAFF TGCGCCAGCAGCTTATCGACAGGGAGCATTGAAGCTTTCTTT
TRBJ1-1 NA TRBV4-2 NA CASSQDRTLTTEAFF TGTGCCAGCAGCCAAGATCGGACTTTAACCACTGAAGCTTTCTTT
TRBJ1-1 TRBD1 TRBV7-3 NA CASSLDRETEAFF TGTGCCAGCAGCTTAGACAGGGAGACTGAAGCTTTCTTT
TRBJ2-6 TRBD1 TRBV24-1 NA CATSDPPTGTGANVLTF TGTGCCACCAGTGATCCCCCGACAGGGACTGGGGCCAACGTCCTGACTTTC
TRBJ2-5 NA TRBV6-2/TRBV6-3 NA CASSYAGGQETQYF TGTGCCAGCAGTTACGCAGGGGGGCAAGAGACCCAGTACTTC
TRBJ1-6 NA TRBV4-1 NA CASSTGQDSPLHF TGCGCCAGTTCCACAGGGCAGGATTCACCCCTCCACTTT
TRBJ2-7 NA TRBV25-1 few CAVTGDRVHEQYF TGTGCCGTTACGGGAGACAGGGTCCACGAGCAGTACTTC
TRBJ1-3 NA TRBV7-9 NA CASKRDSGNTIYF TGTGCCAGCAAACGGGACTCTGGAAACACCATATATTTT
TRBJ1-2 TRBD1 TRBV19 NA CASSIAGQGGGYTF TGTGCCAGTAGTATAGCCGGACAGGGAGGCGGCTACACCTTC
TRBJ2-5 TRBD1 TRBV5-6 NA CASSLIKGQGNQETQYF TGTGCCAGCAGCTTGATAAAAGGACAGGGTAACCAAGAGACCCAGTACTTC
TRBJ1-2 NA TRBV11-2 once CASSLGVGSGYTF TGTGCCAGCAGCTTAGGGGTCGGGAGCGGCTACACCTTC
TRBJ2-3 NA TRBV18 few CASSPSSQATDTQYF TGTGCCAGCTCACCAAGTAGTCAAGCAACAGATACGCAGTATTTT
TRBJ1-5 NA TRBV28 NA CASTPGPSSNQPQHF TGTGCCAGCACCCCAGGGCCCAGTAGCAATCAGCCCCAGCATTTT
TRBJ2-5 TRBD2 TRBV30 NA CAWKNLAGGETQYF TGTGCCTGGAAAAATTTAGCGGGGGGAGAGACCCAGTACTTC
TRBJ1-2 NA TRBV19 NA CASNKQGEGYGYTF TGTGCCAGTAACAAACAGGGCGAGGGCTATGGCTACACCTTC
TRBJ1-2 NA TRBV28 few CASSWAGDNYGYTF TGTGCCAGCAGTTGGGCAGGGGATAACTATGGCTACACCTTC
TRBJ1-3 NA TRBV5-6 NA CASSHRYGGRPGNTIYF TGTGCCAGCAGCCACAGATACGGGGGGAGACCTGGAAACACCATATATTTT
TRBJ1-4 TRBD1 TRBV5-1 NA CASSSGQGREKLFF TGCGCCAGCAGCTCGGGACAGGGTCGTGAAAAACTGTTTTTT
TRBJ1-6 TRBD1 TRBV28 few CASSFTGVSPLHF TGTGCCAGCAGTTTTACAGGGGTCTCACCCCTCCACTTT
TRBJ2-7 TRBD1 TRBV28 NA CASSLGGTGGYEQYF TGTGCCAGCAGTTTGGGCGGGACAGGGGGTTACGAGCAGTACTTC
TRBJ1-1 NA TRBV11-2 NA CASSQGLNTEAFF TGTGCCAGCAGCCAGGGTCTTAACACTGAAGCTTTCTTT
TRBJ2-5 NA TRBV14 NA CASSQERRALAFQETQYF TGTGCCAGCAGCCAAGAAAGGAGGGCCCTCGCATTCCAAGAGACCCAGTACTTC
TRBJ2-2 TRBD1 TRBV28 NA CASSSGGRTGELFF TGTGCCAGCAGTTCAGGGGGTAGGACCGGGGAGCTGTTTTTT
TRBJ2-2 NA TRBV5-1 NA CASSTGGTGQHTGELFF TGCGCCAGCAGCACGGGGGGCACAGGGCAGCACACCGGGGAGCTGTTTTTT
TRBJ2-1 NA TRBV4-1 NA CASSQGEAPSSYNEQFF TGCGCCAGCAGCCAAGGCGAAGCGCCGAGCTCCTACAATGAGCAGTTCTTC
TRBJ1-4 TRBD1 TRBV11-2 NA CASSLDRTGGRLDEKLFF TGTGCCAGCAGCTTAGATCGGACAGGGGGAAGGCTAGATGAAAAACTGTTTTTT
TRBJ2-5 NA TRBV6-5 NA CASSGQGSETQYF TGTGCCAGCAGCGGGCAGGGCAGCGAGACCCAGTACTTC
TRBJ2-7 TRBD1 TRBV5-6 once CASSPDRGMVNEQYF TGTGCCAGCAGCCCGGACAGGGGGATGGTTAACGAGCAGTACTTC
TRBJ2-5 NA TRBV4-1 NA CASSQVGRGGEKTQYF TGCGCCAGCAGCCAAGTGGGGCGGGGCGGGGAAAAGACCCAGTACTTC
TRBJ1-4 TRBD1 TRBV9 NA CASSPETGRYEKLFF TGTGCCAGCAGCCCAGAGACAGGGCGGTATGAAAAACTGTTTTTT
TRBJ1-2 NA TRBV7-9 NA CASSSDGGPNYGYTF TGTGCCAGCAGCTCCGACGGGGGTCCGAACTATGGCTACACCTTC
TRBJ1-2 NA TRBV4-1 NA CASSQVGRVYGYTF TGCGCCAGCAGCCAAGTTGGCAGGGTCTATGGCTACACCTTC
TRBJ1-1 TRBD1 TRBV5-1 NA CASSTGGLNTEAFF TGCGCCAGCAGCACAGGGGGCCTGAACACTGAAGCTTTCTTT
TRBJ2-2 NA TRBV4-1 NA CASSQEIWRGNTGELFF TGCGCCAGCAGCCAAGAGATCTGGCGGGGGAACACCGGGGAGCTGTTTTTT
TRBJ2-7 TRBD2 TRBV10-3 NA CATGESSGSEQYF TGTGCCACCGGGGAGTCTAGCGGGAGCGAGCAGTACTTC
TRBJ1-6 NA TRBV5-1 NA CASSLEGRGNSPLHF TGCGCCAGCAGCTTGGAAGGGAGAGGAAATTCACCCCTCCACTTT
TRBJ1-2 NA TRBV3-1/TRBV3-2 NA CASTSFPSGYGYTF TGTGCCAGCACCTCCTTCCCTAGCGGGTATGGCTACACCTTC
TRBJ1-4 TRBD1 TRBV15 NA CATRDDRGLGEKLFF TGTGCCACCAGAGACGACAGGGGGCTGGGAGAAAAACTGTTTTTT
TRBJ2-2 NA TRBV3-1/TRBV3-2 NA CASSEGTRGGNTGELFF TGTGCCAGCAGCGAGGGCACAAGGGGGGGTAACACCGGGGAGCTGTTTTTT
TRBJ1-1 TRBD1 TRBV7-9 NA CASRPPGTGRNTEAFF TGTGCCAGCAGACCCCCCGGGACAGGACGGAACACTGAAGCTTTCTTT
TRBJ2-1 NA TRBV27 NA CASSLGGILYNEQFF TGTGCCAGCAGTTTAGGGGGGATCTTATACAATGAGCAGTTCTTC
TRBJ2-7 NA TRBV6-5 NA CAGAQGREQYF TGTGCCGGGGCCCAAGGGAGGGAGCAGTACTTC
TRBJ2-7 NA TRBV2 NA CAGLVIPGDDLYF TGTGCCGGGCTCGTAATACCGGGGGACGATCTGTACTTC
TRBJ1-4 TRBD1 TRBV5-8 NA CASSVGQGLREKLFF TGTGCCAGCAGCGTGGGACAGGGGTTGAGGGAAAAACTGTTTTTT
TRBJ1-2 NA TRBV7-3 few CASSPGRGDYGYTF TGTGCCAGCAGCCCAGGGAGGGGAGACTATGGCTACACCTTC
TRBJ2-3 TRBD2 TRBV7-9 once CASRSKGYGLAGGDTQYF TGTGCCAGCCGTTCCAAGGGTTATGGATTAGCGGGAGGGGATACGCAGTATTTT
TRBJ2-7 NA TRBV27 NA CASSLSASSYEQYF TGTGCCAGCAGTTTATCCGCTAGCTCCTACGAGCAGTACTTC
TRBJ2-7 NA TRBV11-3 NA CASSPGRGRHEQYF TGTGCCAGCAGCCCGGGCCGGGGGAGACACGAGCAGTACTTC
TRBJ2-1 NA TRBV21-1 once CASSKRAGSYNEQFF TGTGCCAGCAGCAAACGGGCGGGATCCTACAATGAGCAGTTCTTC
TRBJ1-2 TRBD1 TRBV10-3 NA CAISGRQGADYGYTF TGTGCCATCAGTGGCAGACAGGGGGCTGACTATGGCTACACCTTC
TRBJ1-2 NA TRBV27 NA CASAPRQGFYGYTF TGTGCCAGCGCCCCAAGGCAGGGATTCTATGGCTACACCTTC
TRBJ2-5 TRBD2 TRBV6-2/TRBV6-3 NA CASSYPGTSGRETQYF TGTGCCAGCAGTTACCCCGGGACTAGCGGGAGGGAGACCCAGTACTTC
TRBJ1-6 NA TRBV14 NA CASSQTQGSSPLHF TGTGCCAGCAGCCAGACACAGGGCAGTTCACCCCTCCACTTT